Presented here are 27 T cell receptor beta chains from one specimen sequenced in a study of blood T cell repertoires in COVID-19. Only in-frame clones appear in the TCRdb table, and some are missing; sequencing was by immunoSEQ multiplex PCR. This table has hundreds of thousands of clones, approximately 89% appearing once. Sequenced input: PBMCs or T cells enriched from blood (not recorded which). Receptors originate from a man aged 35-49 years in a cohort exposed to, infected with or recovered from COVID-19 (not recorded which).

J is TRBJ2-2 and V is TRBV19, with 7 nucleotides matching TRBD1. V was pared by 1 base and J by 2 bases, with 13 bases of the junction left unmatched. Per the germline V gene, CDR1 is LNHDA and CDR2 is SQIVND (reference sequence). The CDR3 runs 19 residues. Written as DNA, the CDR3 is TGTGCCAGTAGTATAGGTTTAAGGGGGCGCACGGGTAACACCGGGGAGCTGTTTTTT. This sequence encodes CASSIGLRGRTGNTGELFF.

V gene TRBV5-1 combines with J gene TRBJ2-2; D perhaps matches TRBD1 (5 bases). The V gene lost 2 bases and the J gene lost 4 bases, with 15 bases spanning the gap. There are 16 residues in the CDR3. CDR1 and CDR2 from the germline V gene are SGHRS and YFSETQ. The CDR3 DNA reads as TGCGCCAGCAGCTTCGGTATAGGGGTTTTCACCGGGGAGCTGTTTTTT. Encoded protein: CASSFGIGVFTGELFF.

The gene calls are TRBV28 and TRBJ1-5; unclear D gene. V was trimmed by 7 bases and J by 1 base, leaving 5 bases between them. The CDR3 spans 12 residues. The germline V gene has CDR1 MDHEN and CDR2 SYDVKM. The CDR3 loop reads CASMSSNQPQHF. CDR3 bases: TGTGCCAGCATGTCGAGCAATCAGCCCCAGCATTTT.

The CDR3 DNA follows: TGTGCCAGCAGCCCCCGGACTAGCGGGAGAGGTGAGCAGTTCTTC. It specifies CASSPRTSGRGEQFF. V and J are TRBV7-2 and TRBJ2-1; 13 bases map to TRBD2. CDR1 is SGHTA and CDR2 is FQGNSA in the germline V gene. This CDR3 contains 15 residues. Trimming at V came to 5 bases and at J to 9 bases, leaving 7 bases not matched to a gene. Together with reference TRBV7-2 and TRBJ2-1, the CDR3 gives the full variable domain: GAGVSQSPSNKVTEKGKDVELRCDPISGHTALYWYRQSLGQGLEFLIYFQGNSAPDKSGLPSDRFSAERTGGSVSTLTIQRTQQEDSAVYLCASSPRTSGRGEQFFGPGTRLTVL.

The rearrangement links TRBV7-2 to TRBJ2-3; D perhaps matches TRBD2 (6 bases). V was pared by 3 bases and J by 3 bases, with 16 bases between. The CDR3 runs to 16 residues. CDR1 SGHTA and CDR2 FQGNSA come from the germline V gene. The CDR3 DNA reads TGTGCCAGCAGCTTTCAAGGAGCGGGTTGGACAGATACGCAGTATTTT. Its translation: CASSFQGAGWTDTQYF. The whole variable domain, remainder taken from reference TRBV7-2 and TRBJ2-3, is GAGVSQSPSNKVTEKGKDVELRCDPISGHTALYWYRQSLGQGLEFLIYFQGNSAPDKSGLPSDRFSAERTGGSVSTLTIQRTQQEDSAVYLCASSFQGAGWTDTQYFGPGTRLTVL.

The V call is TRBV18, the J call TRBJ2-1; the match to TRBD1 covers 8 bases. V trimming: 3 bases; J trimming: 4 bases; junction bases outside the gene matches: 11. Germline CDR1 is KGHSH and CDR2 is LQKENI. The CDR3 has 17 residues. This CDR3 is CASSPLTGGINYNEQFF. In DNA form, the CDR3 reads TGTGCCAGCTCACCGCTTACAGGGGGAATCAATTACAATGAGCAGTTCTTC.

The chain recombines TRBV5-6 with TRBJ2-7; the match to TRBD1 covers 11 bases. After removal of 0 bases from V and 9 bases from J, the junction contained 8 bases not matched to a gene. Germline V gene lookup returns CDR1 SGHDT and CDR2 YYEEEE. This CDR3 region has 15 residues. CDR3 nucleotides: TGTGCCAGCAGCTTGGTCGGGACAGGGGGAGGGAGGCAGTACTTC. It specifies CASSLVGTGGGRQYF.

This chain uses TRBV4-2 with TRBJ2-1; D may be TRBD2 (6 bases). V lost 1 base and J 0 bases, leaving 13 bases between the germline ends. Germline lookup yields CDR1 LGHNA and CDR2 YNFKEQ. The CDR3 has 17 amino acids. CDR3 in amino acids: CASSQGTTWSSYNEQFF. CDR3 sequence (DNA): TGTGCCAGCAGCCAAGGGACTACCTGGAGCTCCTACAATGAGCAGTTCTTC.

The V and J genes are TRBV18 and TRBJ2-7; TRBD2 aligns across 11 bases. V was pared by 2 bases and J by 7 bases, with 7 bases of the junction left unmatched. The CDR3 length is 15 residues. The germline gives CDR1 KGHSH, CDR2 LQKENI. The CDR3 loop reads CASSPMGSGREEQYF. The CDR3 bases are TGTGCCAGCTCACCAATGGGTAGCGGGAGGGAAGAGCAGTACTTC. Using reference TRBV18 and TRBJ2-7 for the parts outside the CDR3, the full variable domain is NAGVMQNPRHLVRRRGQEARLRCSPMKGHSHVYWYRQLPEEGLKFMVYLQKENIIDESGMPKERFSAEFPKEGPSILRIQQVVRGDSAAYFCASSPMGSGREEQYFGPGTRLTVT.

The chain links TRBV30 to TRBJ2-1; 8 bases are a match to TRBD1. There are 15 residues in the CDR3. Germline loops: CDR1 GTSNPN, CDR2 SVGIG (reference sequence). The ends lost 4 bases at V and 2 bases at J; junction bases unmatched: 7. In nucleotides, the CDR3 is TGTGCCTGGAAGACAGGGGTCTCGGCCTACAATGAGCAGTTCTTC. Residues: CAWKTGVSAYNEQFF.

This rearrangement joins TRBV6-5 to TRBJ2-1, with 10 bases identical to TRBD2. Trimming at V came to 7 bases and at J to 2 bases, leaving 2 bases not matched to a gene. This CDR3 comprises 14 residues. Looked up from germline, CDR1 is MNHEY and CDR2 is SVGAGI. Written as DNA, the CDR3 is TGTGCCAGCACACTAGCGGGAACCTACAATGAGCAGTTCTTC. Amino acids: CASTLAGTYNEQFF.

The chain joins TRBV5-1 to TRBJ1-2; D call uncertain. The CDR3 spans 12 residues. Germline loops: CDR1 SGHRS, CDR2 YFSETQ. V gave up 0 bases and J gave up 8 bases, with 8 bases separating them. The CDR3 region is CASSLELRGYTF. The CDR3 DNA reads TGCGCCAGCAGCTTGGAACTCAGGGGCTACACCTTC.

The CDR3 protein is CASSSAVGTREETQYF. The CDR3 region has the DNA TGTGCCAGCAGCTCCGCGGTAGGGACTAGGGAAGAGACCCAGTACTTC. J is TRBJ2-5 and V is TRBV7-9; 8 nucleotides match TRBD2. The germline V gene encodes CDR1 SEHNR and CDR2 FQNEAQ (reference sequence). V dropped 4 bases and J dropped 3; count of bases not matched to a gene: 10. CDR3 length: 16 amino acids.

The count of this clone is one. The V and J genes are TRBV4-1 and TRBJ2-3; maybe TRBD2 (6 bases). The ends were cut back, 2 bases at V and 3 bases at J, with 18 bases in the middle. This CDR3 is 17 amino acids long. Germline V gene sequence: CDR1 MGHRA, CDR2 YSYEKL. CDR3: CASSQTGGSGGTDTQYF. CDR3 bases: TGCGCCAGCAGCCAAACAGGAGGGTCTGGTGGGACAGATACGCAGTATTTT.

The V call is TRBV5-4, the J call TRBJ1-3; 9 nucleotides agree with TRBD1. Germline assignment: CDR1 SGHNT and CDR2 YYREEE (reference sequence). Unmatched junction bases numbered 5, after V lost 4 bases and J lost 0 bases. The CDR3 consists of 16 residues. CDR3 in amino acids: CASSKGTGSSGNTIYF. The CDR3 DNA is TGTGCCAGCAGCAAAGGGACAGGGAGCTCTGGAAACACCATATATTTT.

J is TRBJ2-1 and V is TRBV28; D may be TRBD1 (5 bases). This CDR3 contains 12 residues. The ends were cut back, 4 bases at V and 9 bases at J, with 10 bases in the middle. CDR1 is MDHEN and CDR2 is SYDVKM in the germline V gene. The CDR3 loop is CASSSSRGEQFF. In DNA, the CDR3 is TGTGCCAGCAGTTCATCTAGGGGTGAGCAGTTCTTC.

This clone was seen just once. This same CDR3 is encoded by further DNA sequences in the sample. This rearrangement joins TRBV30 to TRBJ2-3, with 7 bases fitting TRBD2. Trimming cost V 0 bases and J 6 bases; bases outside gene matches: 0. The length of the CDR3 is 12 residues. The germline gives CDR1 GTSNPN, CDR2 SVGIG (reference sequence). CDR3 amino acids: CAWSVSGDTQYF. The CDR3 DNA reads TGTGCCTGGAGTGTTAGCGGGGATACGCAGTATTTT.

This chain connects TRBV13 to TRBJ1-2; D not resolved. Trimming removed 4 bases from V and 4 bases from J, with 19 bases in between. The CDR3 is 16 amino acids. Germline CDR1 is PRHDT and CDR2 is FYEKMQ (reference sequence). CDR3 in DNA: TGTGCCAGCAGCTACTATATCGAAGGCCGGGGCTATGGCTACACCTTC. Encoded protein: CASSYYIEGRGYGYTF.

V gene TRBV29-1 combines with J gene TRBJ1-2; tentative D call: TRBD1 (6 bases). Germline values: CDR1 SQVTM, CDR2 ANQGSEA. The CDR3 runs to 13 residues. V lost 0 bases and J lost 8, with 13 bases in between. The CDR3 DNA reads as TGCAGCGTTGAAGAGTCGGGGGGGCGCGGCTACACCTTC. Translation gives CSVEESGGRGYTF.

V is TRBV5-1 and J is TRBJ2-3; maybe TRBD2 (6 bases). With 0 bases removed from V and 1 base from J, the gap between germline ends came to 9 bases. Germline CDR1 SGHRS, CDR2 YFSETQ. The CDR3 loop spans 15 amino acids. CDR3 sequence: CASSLGGERTDTQYF. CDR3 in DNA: TGCGCCAGCAGCTTGGGCGGGGAGCGCACAGATACGCAGTATTTT.

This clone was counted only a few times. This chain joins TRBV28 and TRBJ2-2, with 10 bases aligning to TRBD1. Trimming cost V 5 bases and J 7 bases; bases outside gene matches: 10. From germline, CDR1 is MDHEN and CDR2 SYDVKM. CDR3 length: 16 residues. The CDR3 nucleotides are TGTGCCAGCAGTCCCCGGGACAGGGGAGTTAGCGGGGAGCTGTTTTTT. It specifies CASSPRDRGVSGELFF.

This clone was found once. CDR3: CASSGPGQGRNQPQHF. As DNA, the CDR3 is TGTGCCAGCAGTGGCCCTGGACAGGGTCGAAATCAGCCCCAGCATTTT. The chain combines TRBV6-1 with TRBJ1-5; TRBD1 agrees at 8 bases. Germline V gene lookup returns CDR1 MNHNS and CDR2 SASEGT. The CDR3 contains 16 residues. With 4 bases clipped from V and 4 bases from J, the junction kept 9 bases outside the gene matches.

DNA for the CDR3: TGTGCCAGCAGCTTCCAGGGGGCTTCGGATACGCAGTATTTT. This gives the protein CASSFQGASDTQYF. This chain uses TRBV5-4 with TRBJ2-3; 8 nucleotides agree with TRBD1. The V segment lost 2 bases and the J segment 6 bases; nucleotides outside the gene matches: 5. The CDR3 spans 14 residues. CDR1 and CDR2 (germline): SGHNT, YYREEE (reference sequence).

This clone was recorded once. CDR3 amino acids: CAWYGTGSTGELFF. The CDR3 DNA sequence: TGTGCCTGGTATGGGACAGGGTCAACCGGGGAGCTGTTTTTT. The chain recombines TRBV30 with TRBJ2-2; 9 bases fit TRBD1. V lost 5 bases and J lost 5; bases outside the gene matches: 6. Germline values: CDR1 GTSNPN, CDR2 SVGIG (reference sequence). The CDR3 totals 14 residues.

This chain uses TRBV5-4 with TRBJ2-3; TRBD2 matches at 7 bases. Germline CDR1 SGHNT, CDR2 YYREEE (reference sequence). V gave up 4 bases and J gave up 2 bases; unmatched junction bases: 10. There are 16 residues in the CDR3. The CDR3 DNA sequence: TGTGCCAGCAGCCGCCTGGCGGGAGTTTACACAGATACGCAGTATTTT. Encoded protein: CASSRLAGVYTDTQYF.

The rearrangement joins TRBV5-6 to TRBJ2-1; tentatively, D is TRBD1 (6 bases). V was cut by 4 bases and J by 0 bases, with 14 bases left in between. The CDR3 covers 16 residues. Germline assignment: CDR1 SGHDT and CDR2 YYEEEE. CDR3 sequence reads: CASSDGQRGSYNEQFF. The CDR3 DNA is TGTGCCAGCAGCGACGGACAGCGAGGCTCCTACAATGAGCAGTTCTTC.

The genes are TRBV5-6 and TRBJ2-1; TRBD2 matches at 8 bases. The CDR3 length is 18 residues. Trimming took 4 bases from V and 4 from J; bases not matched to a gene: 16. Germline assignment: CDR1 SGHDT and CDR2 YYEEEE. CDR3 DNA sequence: TGTGCCAGCAGCGTCACCTCGGGAGGGCCTGGGATATACAATGAGCAGTTCTTC. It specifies CASSVTSGGPGIYNEQFF.